This T cell receptor beta chain was obtained from a study of PD-1 blockade in classical Hodgkin lymphoma. Method: immunoSEQ multiplex PCR; TCRdb's copy keeps in-frame clones and lacks some. The sample has about 21,000 clones, about 80% seen once. Time point denoted: cycle 4 day 1 (C4D1), after about 6 weeks of nivolumab. Every patient experienced relapse after autologous stem cell transplantation, and brentuximab vedotin exposure varied. V lost 6 bases and J lost 0, with 8 bases in between. The CDR3 covers 13 residues. In germline, CDR1 is LNHDA, CDR2 SQIVND (reference sequence). Here the sequenced sample was peripheral blood mononuclear cells (PBMCs), taken before the fourth cycle of nivolumab. The clonotype originates from a human donor with classical Hodgkin lymphoma. The chain joins TRBV19 to TRBJ1-1, with D perhaps TRBD1 (6 bases). Here the CDR3 DNA reads TGTGCCAGTAGCCAGGGGCTGAACACTGAAGCTTTCTTT. Residues: CASSQGLNTEAFF.